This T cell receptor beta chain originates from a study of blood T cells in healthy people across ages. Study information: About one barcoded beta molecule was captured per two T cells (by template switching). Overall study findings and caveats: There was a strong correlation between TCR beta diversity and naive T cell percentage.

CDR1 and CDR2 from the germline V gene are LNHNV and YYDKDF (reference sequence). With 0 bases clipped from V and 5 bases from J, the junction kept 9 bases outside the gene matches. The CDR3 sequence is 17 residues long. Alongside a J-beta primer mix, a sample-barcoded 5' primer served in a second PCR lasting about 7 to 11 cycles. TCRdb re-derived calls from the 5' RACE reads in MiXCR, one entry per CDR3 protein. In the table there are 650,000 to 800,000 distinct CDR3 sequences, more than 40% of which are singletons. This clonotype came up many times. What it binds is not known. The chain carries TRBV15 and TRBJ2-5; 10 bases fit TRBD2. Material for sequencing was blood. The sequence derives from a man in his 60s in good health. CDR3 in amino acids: CATSRDIQRGGLETQYF. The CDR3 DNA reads TGTGCCACCAGCAGAGACATCCAGCGGGGGGGCCTGGAGACCCAGTACTTC.